These T cell receptor beta chains were read from a single sample in a study of blood T cell repertoires in COVID-19. TCRdb's copy holds only in-frame clones and misses some; the assay was immunoSEQ multiplex PCR. Here the sample spans hundreds of thousands of clones, about nine tenths being singletons. Sequencing used PBMCs or T cells enriched from blood (not recorded which). The receptor source for this set is a man aged 40-55 years who had recovered from COVID-19. Each CDR3 is given with its conserved first and last residue. The order of the fields is D gene, clone size, J gene, V gene, CDR3 length, CDR3 protein, CDR3 DNA. A D gene is named only where the DNA matches it firmly. Expanded clones get a size class; other rows say once, few or many, or leave the size out.

d_call: TRBD2
clone_size: -
j_call: TRBJ2-1
v_call: TRBV10-3
cdr3_length: 15
cdr3_aa: CAIRTTSGGANEQFF
cdr3_nt: TGTGCCATCAGGACAACTAGCGGGGGGGCCAATGAGCAGTTCTTC

d_call: -
clone_size: once
j_call: TRBJ1-1
v_call: TRBV9
cdr3_length: 15
cdr3_aa: CASSVGSAFYTEAFF
cdr3_nt: TGTGCCAGCAGCGTAGGGTCAGCGTTTTACACTGAAGCTTTCTTT

d_call: TRBD1
clone_size: -
j_call: TRBJ1-6
v_call: TRBV27
cdr3_length: 13
cdr3_aa: CASSGQGNSPLHF
cdr3_nt: TGTGCCAGCTCGGGACAGGGAAATTCACCCCTCCACTTT

d_call: -
clone_size: -
j_call: TRBJ1-1
v_call: TRBV12-3/TRBV12-4
cdr3_length: 12
cdr3_aa: CASNWGDTEAFF
cdr3_nt: TGTGCCAGCAATTGGGGAGATACTGAAGCTTTCTTT

d_call: TRBD1
clone_size: -
j_call: TRBJ2-2
v_call: TRBV28
cdr3_length: 16
cdr3_aa: CASSSPQGTYTGELFF
cdr3_nt: TGTGCCAGCAGCTCCCCACAGGGGACGTACACCGGGGAGCTGTTTTTT

d_call: TRBD1
clone_size: -
j_call: TRBJ2-5
v_call: TRBV10-1
cdr3_length: 15
cdr3_aa: CASIEGARFQETQYF
cdr3_nt: TGCGCCAGCATCGAGGGGGCCCGTTTCCAAGAGACCCAGTACTTC

d_call: -
clone_size: -
j_call: TRBJ1-1
v_call: TRBV7-9
cdr3_length: 16
cdr3_aa: CASSPEVSYVNTEAFF
cdr3_nt: TGTGCCAGCAGCCCAGAGGTATCCTACGTGAACACTGAAGCTTTCTTT

d_call: TRBD2
clone_size: once
j_call: TRBJ2-1
v_call: TRBV7-8
cdr3_length: 16
cdr3_aa: CASSLYSGGRYNEQFF
cdr3_nt: TGTGCCAGCAGCTTGTATAGCGGGGGGAGATACAATGAGCAGTTCTTC

d_call: TRBD2
clone_size: -
j_call: TRBJ2-3
v_call: TRBV5-1
cdr3_length: 15
cdr3_aa: CASSWTSASTDTQYF
cdr3_nt: TGCGCCAGCAGCTGGACTAGCGCCAGCACAGATACGCAGTATTTT

d_call: TRBD2
clone_size: -
j_call: TRBJ2-7
v_call: TRBV27
cdr3_length: 14
cdr3_aa: CASSSLAGSYEQYF
cdr3_nt: TGTGCCAGCAGCTCCCTAGCGGGCTCCTACGAGCAGTACTTC

d_call: -
clone_size: -
j_call: TRBJ1-4
v_call: TRBV18
cdr3_length: 16
cdr3_aa: CASSPAGGATNEKLFF
cdr3_nt: TGTGCCAGCTCACCCGCGGGGGGGGCAACTAATGAAAAACTGTTTTTT

d_call: -
clone_size: -
j_call: TRBJ1-2
v_call: TRBV6-6
cdr3_length: 14
cdr3_aa: CASSYSLTGGGYTF
cdr3_nt: TGTGCCAGCAGTTACTCGTTGACCGGCGGGGGCTACACCTTC

d_call: TRBD1
clone_size: -
j_call: TRBJ2-1
v_call: TRBV23-1
cdr3_length: 14
cdr3_aa: CASTGTGRSNEQFF
cdr3_nt: TGCGCCAGCACCGGGACAGGGCGTAGCAATGAGCAGTTCTTC

d_call: TRBD1
clone_size: -
j_call: TRBJ2-5
v_call: TRBV6-2/TRBV6-3
cdr3_length: 15
cdr3_aa: CASSYLSTGTETQYF
cdr3_nt: TGTGCCAGCAGTTACCTCTCGACAGGGACGGAGACCCAGTACTTC

d_call: -
clone_size: -
j_call: TRBJ1-1
v_call: TRBV7-9
cdr3_length: 13
cdr3_aa: CASSRTEGTEAFF
cdr3_nt: TGTGCCAGCAGCAGAACAGAGGGCACTGAAGCTTTCTTT

d_call: -
clone_size: -
j_call: TRBJ2-1
v_call: TRBV7-2
cdr3_length: 16
cdr3_aa: CASSLDGSAPYNEQFF
cdr3_nt: TGTGCCAGCAGCTTAGATGGTAGCGCCCCCTACAATGAGCAGTTCTTC

d_call: -
clone_size: -
j_call: TRBJ1-2
v_call: TRBV2
cdr3_length: 17
cdr3_aa: CASSEPLQAADNYGYTF
cdr3_nt: TGTGCCAGCAGTGAACCCCTACAGGCCGCCGATAACTATGGCTACACCTTC

d_call: -
clone_size: -
j_call: TRBJ1-1
v_call: TRBV5-1
cdr3_length: 11
cdr3_aa: CASSGATEAFF
cdr3_nt: TGCGCCAGCAGCGGGGCCACTGAAGCTTTCTTT

d_call: TRBD2
clone_size: -
j_call: TRBJ2-1
v_call: TRBV18
cdr3_length: 15
cdr3_aa: CASSLGTSGDNEQFF
cdr3_nt: TGTGCCAGCTCACTTGGGACTAGCGGGGATAATGAGCAGTTCTTC

d_call: -
clone_size: -
j_call: TRBJ1-5
v_call: TRBV15
cdr3_length: 17
cdr3_aa: CATSRDPSGGRSQPQHF
cdr3_nt: TGTGCCACCAGCAGAGATCCATCAGGAGGGCGCAGTCAGCCCCAGCATTTT

d_call: -
clone_size: -
j_call: TRBJ2-7
v_call: TRBV7-2
cdr3_length: 12
cdr3_aa: CASSSPGYEQYF
cdr3_nt: TGTGCCAGCAGCTCGCCGGGCTACGAGCAGTACTTC

d_call: -
clone_size: -
j_call: TRBJ2-5
v_call: TRBV24-1
cdr3_length: 11
cdr3_aa: CSSGAGETQYF
cdr3_nt: TGTTCCTCAGGGGCAGGGGAGACCCAGTACTTC

d_call: -
clone_size: -
j_call: TRBJ2-5
v_call: TRBV24-1
cdr3_length: 15
cdr3_aa: CATSDSRVGQETQYF
cdr3_nt: TGTGCCACCAGTGATTCCCGGGTTGGTCAAGAGACCCAGTACTTC

d_call: TRBD2
clone_size: -
j_call: TRBJ2-2
v_call: TRBV7-2
cdr3_length: 15
cdr3_aa: CASSQAGAHTGELFF
cdr3_nt: TGTGCCAGCAGTCAAGCGGGAGCCCACACCGGGGAGCTGTTTTTT

d_call: TRBD1
clone_size: -
j_call: TRBJ2-5
v_call: TRBV2
cdr3_length: 13
cdr3_aa: CASSGQGQETQYF
cdr3_nt: TGTGCCAGCAGTGGACAGGGTCAAGAGACCCAGTACTTC

d_call: -
clone_size: -
j_call: TRBJ2-5
v_call: TRBV3-1/TRBV3-2
cdr3_length: 14
cdr3_aa: CASKQRLASKTQYF
cdr3_nt: TGTGCCAGCAAACAACGGCTAGCCTCGAAGACCCAGTACTTC

d_call: -
clone_size: -
j_call: TRBJ2-3
v_call: TRBV4-2
cdr3_length: 15
cdr3_aa: CASSQGRVGTDTQYF
cdr3_nt: TGTGCCAGCAGCCAAGGTCGGGTGGGCACAGATACGCAGTATTTT

d_call: -
clone_size: -
j_call: TRBJ1-3
v_call: TRBV27
cdr3_length: 15
cdr3_aa: CASSFAPTAGNTIYF
cdr3_nt: TGTGCCAGCAGTTTTGCGCCTACTGCTGGAAACACCATATATTTT

d_call: TRBD1
clone_size: -
j_call: TRBJ1-1
v_call: TRBV18
cdr3_length: 14
cdr3_aa: CASSLDRGGTEAFF
cdr3_nt: TGTGCCAGCTCACTGGACAGGGGGGGCACTGAAGCTTTCTTT

d_call: -
clone_size: few
j_call: TRBJ1-5
v_call: TRBV12-5
cdr3_length: 13
cdr3_aa: CASVDGGGQPQHF
cdr3_nt: TGTGCTAGTGTCGACGGGGGAGGGCAGCCCCAGCATTTT

d_call: -
clone_size: -
j_call: TRBJ1-1
v_call: TRBV2
cdr3_length: 13
cdr3_aa: CASSDGLNTEAFF
cdr3_nt: TGTGCCAGCAGCGATGGGCTGAACACTGAAGCTTTCTTT

d_call: -
clone_size: -
j_call: TRBJ1-2
v_call: TRBV7-9
cdr3_length: 16
cdr3_aa: CASSLVGEGPLYGYTF
cdr3_nt: TGTGCCAGCAGCTTAGTCGGGGAGGGCCCTCTATATGGCTACACCTTC

d_call: -
clone_size: -
j_call: TRBJ1-2
v_call: TRBV6-1
cdr3_length: 15
cdr3_aa: CASSEGSGVGYGYTF
cdr3_nt: TGTGCCAGCAGTGAAGGTTCAGGGGTCGGCTATGGCTACACCTTC

d_call: -
clone_size: -
j_call: TRBJ1-4
v_call: TRBV19
cdr3_length: 12
cdr3_aa: CATREKSEKLFF
cdr3_nt: TGTGCCACCCGGGAGAAGAGTGAAAAACTGTTTTTT

d_call: -
clone_size: -
j_call: TRBJ1-2
v_call: TRBV6-1
cdr3_length: 13
cdr3_aa: CASSAQVDWGYTF
cdr3_nt: TGTGCCAGCAGTGCGCAGGTAGATTGGGGCTACACCTTC

d_call: TRBD2
clone_size: -
j_call: TRBJ2-7
v_call: TRBV5-1
cdr3_length: 15
cdr3_aa: CASARVAGGLNEQYF
cdr3_nt: TGCGCCAGCGCAAGGGTAGCGGGAGGCTTAAACGAGCAGTACTTC

d_call: TRBD1
clone_size: -
j_call: TRBJ1-1
v_call: TRBV4-1
cdr3_length: 13
cdr3_aa: CASSRDRSTEAFF
cdr3_nt: TGCGCCAGCAGCCGGGACAGAAGTACTGAAGCTTTCTTT

d_call: TRBD1
clone_size: -
j_call: TRBJ1-4
v_call: TRBV5-1
cdr3_length: 14
cdr3_aa: CASSPTTGDEKLFF
cdr3_nt: TGCGCCAGCAGCCCTACCACAGGGGATGAAAAACTGTTTTTT

d_call: -
clone_size: -
j_call: TRBJ1-2
v_call: TRBV9
cdr3_length: 15
cdr3_aa: CASSNLGGVNYGYTF
cdr3_nt: TGTGCCAGCAGCAATCTAGGGGGAGTTAACTATGGCTACACCTTC

d_call: -
clone_size: -
j_call: TRBJ1-1
v_call: TRBV13
cdr3_length: 12
cdr3_aa: CASSLIPGEAFF
cdr3_nt: TGTGCCAGCAGCTTAATCCCCGGGGAAGCTTTCTTT

d_call: -
clone_size: -
j_call: TRBJ1-1
v_call: TRBV29-1
cdr3_length: 15
cdr3_aa: CSVDLWGQANTEAFF
cdr3_nt: TGCAGCGTTGACCTATGGGGCCAGGCGAACACTGAAGCTTTCTTT

d_call: -
clone_size: -
j_call: TRBJ1-1
v_call: TRBV28
cdr3_length: 10
cdr3_aa: CASSSRVAFF
cdr3_nt: TGTGCCAGCAGTTCGCGTGTGGCTTTCTTT

d_call: -
clone_size: -
j_call: TRBJ1-4
v_call: TRBV21-1
cdr3_length: 15
cdr3_aa: CASSKTRQVLEKLFF
cdr3_nt: TGTGCCAGCAGCAAAACGAGACAGGTCCTTGAAAAACTGTTTTTT

d_call: -
clone_size: -
j_call: TRBJ1-4
v_call: TRBV5-1
cdr3_length: 14
cdr3_aa: CASTLDSPNEKLFF
cdr3_nt: TGCGCCAGCACCCTGGACAGTCCTAATGAAAAACTGTTTTTT

d_call: -
clone_size: -
j_call: TRBJ1-6
v_call: TRBV27
cdr3_length: 17
cdr3_aa: CASSLADYRVLNSPLHF
cdr3_nt: TGTGCCAGCAGTTTAGCGGATTACAGGGTACTGAATTCACCCCTCCACTTT

d_call: -
clone_size: -
j_call: TRBJ1-5
v_call: TRBV7-8
cdr3_length: 15
cdr3_aa: CASSLVRGVGQPQHF
cdr3_nt: TGTGCCAGCAGCTTGGTCAGGGGAGTGGGTCAGCCCCAGCATTTT

d_call: -
clone_size: -
j_call: TRBJ2-7
v_call: TRBV7-3
cdr3_length: 15
cdr3_aa: CASSPDGGRAYEQYF
cdr3_nt: TGTGCCAGCAGCCCGGACGGCGGGCGAGCCTACGAGCAGTACTTC

d_call: -
clone_size: few
j_call: TRBJ2-2
v_call: TRBV2
cdr3_length: 16
cdr3_aa: CASTKGGQGSTGELFF
cdr3_nt: TGTGCCAGCACCAAAGGAGGCCAGGGGAGCACCGGGGAGCTGTTTTTT

d_call: -
clone_size: -
j_call: TRBJ2-7
v_call: TRBV6-5
cdr3_length: 12
cdr3_aa: CASSPGGYEQYF
cdr3_nt: TGTGCCAGCAGCCCGGGTGGGTACGAGCAGTACTTC

d_call: TRBD1
clone_size: -
j_call: TRBJ1-2
v_call: TRBV6-5
cdr3_length: 15
cdr3_aa: CASSYPGTGIVGYTF
cdr3_nt: TGTGCCAGCAGTTACCCCGGGACAGGGATAGTCGGCTACACCTTC

d_call: -
clone_size: once
j_call: TRBJ1-3
v_call: TRBV30
cdr3_length: 15
cdr3_aa: CAWTYPGSAGNTIYF
cdr3_nt: TGTGCCTGGACTTACCCAGGGTCGGCTGGAAACACCATATATTTT